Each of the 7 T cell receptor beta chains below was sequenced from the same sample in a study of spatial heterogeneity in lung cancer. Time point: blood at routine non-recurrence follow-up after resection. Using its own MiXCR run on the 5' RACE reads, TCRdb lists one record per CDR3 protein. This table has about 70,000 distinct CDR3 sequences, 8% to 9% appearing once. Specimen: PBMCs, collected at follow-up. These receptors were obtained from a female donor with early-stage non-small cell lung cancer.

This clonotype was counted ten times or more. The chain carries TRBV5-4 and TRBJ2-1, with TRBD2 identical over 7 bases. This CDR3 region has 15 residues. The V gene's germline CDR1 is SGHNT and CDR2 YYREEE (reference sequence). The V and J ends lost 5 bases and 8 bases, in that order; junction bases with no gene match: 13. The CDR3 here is CASSFRGSPGYEQFF. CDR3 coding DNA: TGTGCCAGCAGTTTCCGCGGGAGCCCCGGCTATGAGCAGTTCTTC.

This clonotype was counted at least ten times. CDR3 nucleotides: TGCAGCGTTGAAGATCCGAACAGGGTGTCAGCTTTCTTT. This gives the protein CSVEDPNRVSAFF. The chain links TRBV29-1 to TRBJ1-1; TRBD1 is a possible D gene (6 bases). The CDR3 is 13 amino acids. The germline V and J ends were trimmed by 0 bases and 10 bases, with 15 bases remaining between them. The germline CDR1 and CDR2 sequences are SQVTM and ANQGSEA.

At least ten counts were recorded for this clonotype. This CDR3 is CASSEGADSNQPQHF. The CDR3 DNA sequence: TGTGCCAGCAGCGAGGGGGCAGATAGCAATCAGCCCCAGCATTTT. This chain connects TRBV11-1 to TRBJ1-5; TRBD1 aligns across 7 bases. From germline, CDR1 is SGHAT and CDR2 FQDESV (reference sequence). Trimming at V came to 5 bases and at J to 0 bases, leaving 4 bases not matched to a gene. CDR3 length: 15 amino acids.

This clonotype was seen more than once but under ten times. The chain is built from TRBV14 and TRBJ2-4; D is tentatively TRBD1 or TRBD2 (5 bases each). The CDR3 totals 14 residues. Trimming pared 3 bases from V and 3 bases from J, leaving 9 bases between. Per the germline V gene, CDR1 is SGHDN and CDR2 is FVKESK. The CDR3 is CASSQGTVKNIQYF. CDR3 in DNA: TGTGCCAGCAGCCAGGGGACCGTCAAAAACATTCAGTACTTC. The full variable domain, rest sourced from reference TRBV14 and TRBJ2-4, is EAGVTQFPSHSVIEKGQTVTLRCDPISGHDNLYWYRRVMGKEIKFLLHFVKESKQDESGMPNNRFLAERTGGTYSTLKVQPAELEDSGVYFCASSQGTVKNIQYFGAGTRLSVL.

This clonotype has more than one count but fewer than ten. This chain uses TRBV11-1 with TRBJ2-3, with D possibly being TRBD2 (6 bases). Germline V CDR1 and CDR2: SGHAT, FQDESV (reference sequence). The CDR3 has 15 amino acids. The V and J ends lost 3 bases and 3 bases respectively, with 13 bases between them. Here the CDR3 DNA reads TGTGCCAGCAGCTTCGGCGGGACCCCTACAGATACGCAGTATTTT. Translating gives CASSFGGTPTDTQYF.

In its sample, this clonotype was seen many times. The CDR3 sequence is CASSLTGEGNEQFF. For the CDR3, the DNA is TGTGCCAGCAGCTTAACGGGGGAGGGAAATGAGCAGTTCTTC. The V call is TRBV11-2, the J call TRBJ2-1; 7 bases match TRBD2. V was pared by 2 bases and J by 7 bases, with 5 bases of the junction left unmatched. Looked up from germline, CDR1 is SGHAT and CDR2 is FQNNGV. CDR3 size: 14 residues.

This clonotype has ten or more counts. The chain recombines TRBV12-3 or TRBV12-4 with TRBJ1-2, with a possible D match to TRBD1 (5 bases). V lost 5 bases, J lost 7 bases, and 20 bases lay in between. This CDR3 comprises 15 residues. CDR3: CASSLFSGPNGGYTF. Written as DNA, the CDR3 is TGTGCCAGCAGTCTTTTCTCGGGACCCAATGGTGGCTACACCTTC.